This T cell receptor beta chain was retrieved from a study of shared clonotypes between healthy human individuals. V gave up 3 bases and J gave up 3 bases, with 20 bases separating them. CDR3 length: 17 residues. Germline lookup yields CDR1 SGDLS and CDR2 YYNGEE. Profiled with immunoSEQ multiplex PCR; TCRdb holds only in-frame clones, not every one. This table has about 530,000 clones, about 80% appearing once. This sequence joins TRBV9 and TRBJ2-3; D uncertain. The sequenced sample was PBMCs. This TCR came from a woman in her thirties or forties in good health. Some clones in this sample may be carry-over from other donors' samples. In DNA, the CDR3 is TGTGCCAGCAGCGCAAGAGGTCCCAGCGATAGGACAGATACGCAGTATTTT. Encoded protein: CASSARGPSDRTDTQYF.